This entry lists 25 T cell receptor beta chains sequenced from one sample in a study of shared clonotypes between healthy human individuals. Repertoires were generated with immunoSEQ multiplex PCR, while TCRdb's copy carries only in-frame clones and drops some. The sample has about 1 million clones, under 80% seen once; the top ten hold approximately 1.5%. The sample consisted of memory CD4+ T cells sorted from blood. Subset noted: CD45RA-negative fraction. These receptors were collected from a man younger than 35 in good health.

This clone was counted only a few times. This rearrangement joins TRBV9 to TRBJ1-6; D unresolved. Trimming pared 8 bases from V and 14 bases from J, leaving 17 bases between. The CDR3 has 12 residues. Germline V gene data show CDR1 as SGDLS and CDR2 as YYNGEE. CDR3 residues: CASSKLASTLHF. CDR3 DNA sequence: TGTGCCAGTTCTAAATTGGCGTCCACCCTCCACTTT.

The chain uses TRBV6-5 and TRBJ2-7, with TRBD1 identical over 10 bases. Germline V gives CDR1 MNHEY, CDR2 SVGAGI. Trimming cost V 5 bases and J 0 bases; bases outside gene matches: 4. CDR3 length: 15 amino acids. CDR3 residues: CASSRRDRGSYEQYF. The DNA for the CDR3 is TGTGCCAGCAGTCGCCGGGACAGGGGCTCCTACGAGCAGTACTTC.

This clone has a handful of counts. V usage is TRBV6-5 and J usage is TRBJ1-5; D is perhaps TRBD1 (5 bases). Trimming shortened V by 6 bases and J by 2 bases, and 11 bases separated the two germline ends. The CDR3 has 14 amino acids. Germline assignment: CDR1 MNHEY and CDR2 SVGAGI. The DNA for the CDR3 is TGTGCCAGCAGAGGGACGTTCGGCAATCAGCCCCAGCATTTT. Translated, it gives CASRGTFGNQPQHF.

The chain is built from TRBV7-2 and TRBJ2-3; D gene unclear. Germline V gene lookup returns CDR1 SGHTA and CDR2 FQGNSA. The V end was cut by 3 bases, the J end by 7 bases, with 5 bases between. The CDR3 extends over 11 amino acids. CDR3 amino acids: CASSFLNTQYF. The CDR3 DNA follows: TGTGCCAGCAGCTTTCTGAATACGCAGTATTTT.

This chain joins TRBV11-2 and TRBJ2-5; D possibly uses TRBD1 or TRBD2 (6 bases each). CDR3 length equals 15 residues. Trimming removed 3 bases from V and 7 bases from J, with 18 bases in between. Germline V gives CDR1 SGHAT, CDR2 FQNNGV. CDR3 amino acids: CASSFNPAEGGTQYF. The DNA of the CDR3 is TGTGCCAGCAGCTTTAATCCGGCAGAGGGGGGGACCCAGTACTTC.

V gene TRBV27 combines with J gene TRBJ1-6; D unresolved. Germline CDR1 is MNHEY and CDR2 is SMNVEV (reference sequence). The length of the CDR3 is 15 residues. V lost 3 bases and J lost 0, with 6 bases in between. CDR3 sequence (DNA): TGTGCCAGCAGTTTCTCAAGCTCCTATAATTCACCCCTCCACTTT. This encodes CASSFSSSYNSPLHF.

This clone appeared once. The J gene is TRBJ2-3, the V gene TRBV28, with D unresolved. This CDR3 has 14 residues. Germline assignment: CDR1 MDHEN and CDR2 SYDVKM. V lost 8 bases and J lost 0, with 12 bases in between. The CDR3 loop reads CASQNTVSTDTQYF. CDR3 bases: TGTGCCAGCCAGAATACAGTTAGCACAGATACGCAGTATTTT.

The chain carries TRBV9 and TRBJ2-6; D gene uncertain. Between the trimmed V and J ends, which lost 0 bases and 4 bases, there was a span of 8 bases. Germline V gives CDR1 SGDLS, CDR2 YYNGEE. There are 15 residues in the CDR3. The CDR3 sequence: CASSVVGGGANVLTF. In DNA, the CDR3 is TGTGCCAGCAGCGTAGTCGGTGGAGGGGCCAACGTCCTGACTTTC.

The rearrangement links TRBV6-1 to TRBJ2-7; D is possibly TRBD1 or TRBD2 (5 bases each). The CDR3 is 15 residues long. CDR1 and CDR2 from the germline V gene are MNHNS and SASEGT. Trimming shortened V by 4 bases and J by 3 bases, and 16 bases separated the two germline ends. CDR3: CASSVAGTEYYEQYF. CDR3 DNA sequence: TGTGCCAGCAGTGTCGCCGGGACGGAATACTACGAGCAGTACTTC.

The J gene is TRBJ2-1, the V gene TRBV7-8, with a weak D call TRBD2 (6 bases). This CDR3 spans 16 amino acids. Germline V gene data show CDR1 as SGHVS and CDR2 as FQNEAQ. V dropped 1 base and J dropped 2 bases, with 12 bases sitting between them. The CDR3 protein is CASSLEYGGTYNEQFF. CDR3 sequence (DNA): TGTGCCAGCAGCTTAGAGTACGGCGGGACCTACAATGAGCAGTTCTTC.

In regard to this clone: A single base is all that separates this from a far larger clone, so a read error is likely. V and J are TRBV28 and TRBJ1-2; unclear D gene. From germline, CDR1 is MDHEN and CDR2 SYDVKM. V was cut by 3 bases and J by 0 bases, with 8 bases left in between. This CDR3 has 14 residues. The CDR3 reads CASSLTGANYGYTF. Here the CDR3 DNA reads TGTGCCAGCAGTTTGACTGGAGCTAACTATGGCTACACCTTC.

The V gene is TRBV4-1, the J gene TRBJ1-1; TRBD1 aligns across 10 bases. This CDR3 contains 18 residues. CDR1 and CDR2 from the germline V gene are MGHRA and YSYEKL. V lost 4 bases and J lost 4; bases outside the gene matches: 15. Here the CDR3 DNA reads TGCGCCAGCAGCCGTGTACCGACAGGGGGCGCGTCGGTCACTGAAGCTTTCTTT. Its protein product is CASSRVPTGGASVTEAFF.

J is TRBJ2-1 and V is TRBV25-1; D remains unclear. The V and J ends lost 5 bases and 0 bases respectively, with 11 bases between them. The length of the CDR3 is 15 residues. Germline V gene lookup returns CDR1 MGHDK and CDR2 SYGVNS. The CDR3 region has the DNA TGTGCCAGCAGTTCGTTCTCAAGCTCCTACAATGAGCAGTTCTTC. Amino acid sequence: CASSSFSSSYNEQFF.

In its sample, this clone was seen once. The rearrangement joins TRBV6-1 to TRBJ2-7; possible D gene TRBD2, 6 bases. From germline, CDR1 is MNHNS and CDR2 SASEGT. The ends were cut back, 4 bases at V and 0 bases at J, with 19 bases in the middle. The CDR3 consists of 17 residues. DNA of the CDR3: TGTGCCAGCAGTGGGGGGGTACATGGTCTTGGCTCCTACGAGCAGTACTTC. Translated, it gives CASSGGVHGLGSYEQYF.

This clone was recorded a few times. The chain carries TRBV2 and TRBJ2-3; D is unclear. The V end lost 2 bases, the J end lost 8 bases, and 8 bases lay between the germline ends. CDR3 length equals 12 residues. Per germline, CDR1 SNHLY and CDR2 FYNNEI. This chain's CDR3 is CASSETGRTQYF. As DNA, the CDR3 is TGTGCCAGCAGTGAAACCGGGCGTACGCAGTATTTT. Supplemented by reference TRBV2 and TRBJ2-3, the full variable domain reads EPEVTQTPSHQVTQMGQEVILRCVPISNHLYFYWYRQILGQKVEFLVSFYNNEISEKSEIFDDQFSVERPDGSNFTLKIRSTKLEDSAMYFCASSETGRTQYFGPGTRLTVL.

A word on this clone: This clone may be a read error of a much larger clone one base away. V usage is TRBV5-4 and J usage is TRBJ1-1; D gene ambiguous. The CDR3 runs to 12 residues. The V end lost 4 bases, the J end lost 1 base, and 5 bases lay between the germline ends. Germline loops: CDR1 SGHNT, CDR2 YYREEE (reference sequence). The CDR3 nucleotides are TGTGCCAGCAGCCGGGGGAACACTGAAGCTTTCTTT. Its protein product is CASSRGNTEAFF.

CDR3 amino acids: CASSLTGVSDTQYF. The DNA of the CDR3 is TGCGCCAGCAGTCTGACAGGGGTTTCAGATACGCAGTATTTT. The chain carries TRBV10-1 and TRBJ2-3, with 8 bases fitting TRBD1. Germline V gene sequence: CDR1 WNHNN, CDR2 SYGVQD (reference sequence). The CDR3 is 14 residues long. The V segment lost 5 bases and the J segment 4 bases; nucleotides outside the gene matches: 5.

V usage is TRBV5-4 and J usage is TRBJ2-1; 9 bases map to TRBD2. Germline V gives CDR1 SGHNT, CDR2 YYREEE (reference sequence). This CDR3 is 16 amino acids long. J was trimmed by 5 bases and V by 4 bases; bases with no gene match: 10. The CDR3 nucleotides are TGTGCCAGCAGCGCCGGCGGTGGGACTAGCAACAATGAGCAGTTCTTC. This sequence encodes CASSAGGGTSNNEQFF.

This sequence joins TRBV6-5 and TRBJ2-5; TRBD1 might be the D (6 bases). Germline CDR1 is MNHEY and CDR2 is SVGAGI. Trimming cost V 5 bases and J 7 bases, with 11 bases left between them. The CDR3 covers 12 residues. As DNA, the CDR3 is TGTGCCAGCAGTGCAGGGGACGCGACCCAGTACTTC. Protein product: CASSAGDATQYF.

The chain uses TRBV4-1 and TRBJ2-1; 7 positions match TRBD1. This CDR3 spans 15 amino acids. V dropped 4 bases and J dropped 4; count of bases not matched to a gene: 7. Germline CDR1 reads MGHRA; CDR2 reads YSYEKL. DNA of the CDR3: TGCGCCAGCAGCCTCCCCGGGACAGCTTACAATGAGCAGTTCTTC. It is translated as CASSLPGTAYNEQFF.

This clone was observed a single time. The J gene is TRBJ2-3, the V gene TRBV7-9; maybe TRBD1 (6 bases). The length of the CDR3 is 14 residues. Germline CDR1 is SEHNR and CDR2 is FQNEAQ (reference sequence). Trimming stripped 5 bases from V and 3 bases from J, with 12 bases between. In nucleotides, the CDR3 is TGTGCCAGCAGCCTAAAACAGGGTACAGATACGCAGTATTTT. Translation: CASSLKQGTDTQYF.

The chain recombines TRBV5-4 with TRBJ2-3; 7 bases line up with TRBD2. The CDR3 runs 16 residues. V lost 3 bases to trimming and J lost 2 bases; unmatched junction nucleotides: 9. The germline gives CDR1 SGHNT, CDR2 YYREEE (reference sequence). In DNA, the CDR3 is TGTGCCAGCAGCTCCTCCCCCGGGACTATCACAGATACGCAGTATTTT. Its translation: CASSSSPGTITDTQYF.

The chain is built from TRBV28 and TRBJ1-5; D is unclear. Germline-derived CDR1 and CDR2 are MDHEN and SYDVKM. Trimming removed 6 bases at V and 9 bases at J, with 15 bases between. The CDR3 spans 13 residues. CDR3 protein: CASSLSSWGPQHF. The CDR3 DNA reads TGTGCCAGCAGCCTCAGCTCATGGGGGCCCCAGCATTTT.

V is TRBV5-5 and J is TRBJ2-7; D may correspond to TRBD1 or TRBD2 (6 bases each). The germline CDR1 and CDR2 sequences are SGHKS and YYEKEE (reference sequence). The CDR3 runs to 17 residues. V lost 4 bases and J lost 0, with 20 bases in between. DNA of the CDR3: TGTGCCAGCAGCACTGCGCCCCAGGGGACTTACTCCTACGAGCAGTACTTC. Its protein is CASSTAPQGTYSYEQYF.

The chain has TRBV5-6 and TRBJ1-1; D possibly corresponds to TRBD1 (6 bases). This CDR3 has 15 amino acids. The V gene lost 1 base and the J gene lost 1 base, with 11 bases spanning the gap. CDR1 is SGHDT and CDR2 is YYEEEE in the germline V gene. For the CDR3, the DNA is TGTGCCAGCAGCTTGACGGGGGCAAGGAACACTGAAGCTTTCTTT. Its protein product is CASSLTGARNTEAFF.